A selection of T cell receptor beta chains follows, all from one sample in a study of shared clonotypes between healthy human individuals. Profiled with immunoSEQ multiplex PCR; TCRdb holds only in-frame clones, not every one. The table includes 650,000 to 800,000 clones, around 92% detected once. Sequencing was performed on naive CD8+ T cells sorted from blood. Source of these receptors: a man aged 25 to 40 in good health. CDR3s include the opening cysteine and the closing phenylalanine or tryptophan. A D gene is named only where the DNA matches it firmly. Only some rows state a clone size, as once, few, many or a class for expanded clones.

v_gene,abundance,d_gene,j_gene,CDR3aa,CDR3nt
TRBV14,once,NA,TRBJ1-4,CASSQDPSGTGSYEKLFF,TGTGCCAGCAGCCAAGATCCGTCAGGAACAGGTTCCTATGAAAAACTGTTTTTT
TRBV30,NA,NA,TRBJ1-4,CAWSRDTADEKLFF,TGTGCCTGGAGTCGGGACACGGCAGATGAAAAACTGTTTTTT
TRBV7-7,NA,NA,TRBJ2-5,CASSLTGTKQETQYF,TGTGCCAGCAGCCTTACAGGGACAAAGCAAGAGACCCAGTACTTC
TRBV9,NA,TRBD2,TRBJ2-1,CASSEPGLDNEQFF,TGTGCCAGCAGCGAGCCGGGACTAGACAATGAGCAGTTCTTC
TRBV12-5,NA,NA,TRBJ1-1,CASGLWQGTEAFF,TGTGCTAGTGGTTTGTGGCAGGGGACTGAAGCTTTCTTT
TRBV5-1,NA,NA,TRBJ2-6,CASSLAGRNSGANVLTF,TGCGCCAGCAGCTTGGCGGGACGGAACTCTGGGGCCAACGTCCTGACTTTC
TRBV1,NA,NA,TRBJ1-2,CTSSPWGSGYTF,TGCACCAGCAGCCCGTGGGGTTCTGGCTACACCTTC
TRBV7-2,NA,NA,TRBJ2-4,CASSPGGLNKNIQYF,TGTGCCAGCAGCCCAGGCGGCCTCAACAAAAACATTCAGTACTTC
TRBV11-2,NA,NA,TRBJ2-2,CASSLDAQRANTGELFF,TGTGCCAGCAGCTTAGATGCCCAGCGCGCGAACACCGGGGAGCTGTTTTTT
TRBV30,NA,TRBD2,TRBJ2-2,CACKKAGVSNTGELFF,TGTGCCTGCAAAAAAGCGGGAGTTTCGAACACCGGGGAGCTGTTTTTT
TRBV27,NA,NA,TRBJ2-7,CASGDKFYEQYF,TGTGCCAGCGGGGACAAGTTCTACGAGCAGTACTTC
TRBV7-9,once,TRBD2,TRBJ2-1,CASSGGTSGRNEQFF,TGTGCCAGCAGCGGGGGTACTAGCGGGAGAAATGAGCAGTTCTTC
TRBV7-9,NA,NA,TRBJ2-1,CASSSSGRAVNEQFF,TGTGCCAGCAGCTCATCCGGGAGAGCCGTCAATGAGCAGTTCTTC
TRBV28,NA,NA,TRBJ2-3,CASSSPWFNRPTASTDTQYF,TGTGCCAGCAGTTCCCCCTGGTTTAACAGGCCTACCGCTAGCACAGATACGCAGTATTTT
TRBV4-1,NA,NA,TRBJ2-7,CASSPLSQGRGEQYF,TGCGCCAGCAGCCCGCTCTCACAGGGACGCGGCGAGCAGTACTTC
TRBV18,NA,NA,TRBJ1-1,CASSPPRGTEAFF,TGTGCCAGCTCACCACCGCGGGGTACTGAAGCTTTCTTT
TRBV28,once,NA,TRBJ2-5,CASSPDQGTQYF,TGTGCCAGCAGTCCGGATCAGGGGACCCAGTACTTC
TRBV19,NA,NA,TRBJ2-3,CASGLATPDTQYF,TGTGCCAGTGGGCTTGCGACCCCAGATACGCAGTATTTT
TRBV5-6,NA,NA,TRBJ1-1,CASSLTGNTEAFF,TGTGCCAGCAGCTTGACGGGGAACACTGAAGCTTTCTTT
TRBV5-6,few,NA,TRBJ2-7,CASSFGAYEQYF,TGTGCCAGCAGCTTCGGGGCCTACGAGCAGTACTTC
TRBV4-1,once,TRBD1,TRBJ1-1,CASSQTPGQGKGEAFF,TGCGCCAGCAGCCAAACGCCGGGACAGGGTAAAGGTGAAGCTTTCTTT
TRBV29-1,NA,NA,TRBJ2-1,CSVGPGIEQFF,TGCAGCGTCGGTCCCGGGATTGAGCAGTTCTTC
TRBV7-3,NA,NA,TRBJ2-3,CASSDPGLSTDTQYF,TGTGCCAGCAGCGACCCGGGACTCAGCACAGATACGCAGTATTTT
TRBV29-1,NA,NA,TRBJ1-3,CSVEDTSSGNTIYF,TGCAGCGTTGAAGACACAAGCTCTGGAAACACCATATATTTT
TRBV19,NA,NA,TRBJ1-1,CASSVPGLGTEAFF,TGTGCCAGTAGTGTCCCAGGACTTGGCACTGAAGCTTTCTTT
TRBV27,NA,NA,TRBJ2-7,CASSLWNSYEQYF,TGTGCCAGCAGTTTATGGAACTCCTACGAGCAGTACTTC
TRBV9,NA,NA,TRBJ2-1,CASSTRVGSSYNEQFF,TGTGCCAGCTCTACCAGGGTCGGTAGCTCCTACAATGAGCAGTTCTTC
TRBV30,NA,NA,TRBJ1-3,CAWSVDMSSGNTIYF,TGTGCCTGGAGTGTGGACATGAGCTCTGGAAACACCATATATTTT
TRBV9,NA,TRBD2,TRBJ2-7,CASSSQRDVSYEQYF,TGTGCCAGCAGCTCACAGCGGGATGTCTCCTACGAGCAGTACTTC
TRBV19,once,NA,TRBJ2-5,CASSQQGWQETQYF,TGTGCCAGTAGTCAGCAGGGGTGGCAAGAGACCCAGTACTTC
TRBV28,NA,NA,TRBJ1-1,CASSRTWNTEAFF,TGTGCCAGCAGTCGTACATGGAACACTGAAGCTTTCTTT
TRBV7-9,once,NA,TRBJ1-5,CASSPSGGLNQPQHF,TGTGCCAGCAGTCCGTCGGGGGGACTCAATCAGCCCCAGCATTTT
TRBV5-4,NA,TRBD2,TRBJ2-1,CASSTHLLAGVYNEQFF,TGTGCCAGCAGTACTCACCTACTAGCGGGAGTATACAATGAGCAGTTCTTC
TRBV19,NA,NA,TRBJ1-5,CASSTKGYSNQPQHF,TGTGCCAGTAGTACGAAAGGATATAGCAATCAGCCCCAGCATTTT
TRBV5-4,NA,NA,TRBJ2-2,CASSPPTGELFF,TGTGCCAGCAGCCCCCCAACCGGGGAGCTGTTTTTT